The following is a TCR beta chain sequence with its context. Its antigen remains unknown. With a much larger clone just one base away, this may be a read error. Germline V gene data show CDR1 as MNHEY and CDR2 as SVGAGI. This CDR3 spans 13 amino acids. This record comes from a study of blood T cells in healthy people across ages. Study-wide background: Capturing about one barcoded beta molecule per two T cells was achieved by template switching. Points from the study as a whole: Donor CMV status, an unknown factor, possibly confounded changes in expanded clonotypes.

Together with a sample-barcoded 5' primer, a J-beta primer mix was included in a second PCR lasting about 7 to 11 cycles. TCRdb itself ran the 5' RACE reads through MiXCR, one entry per CDR3 protein. The table includes approximately 1.5 million distinct CDR3 sequences, about 31% detected once. The donors, all healthy, were Caucasians living in Russia, aged 6 to 90. Peripheral blood was drawn, approximately 9.5 milliliters per donor. The specimen was blood. This chain joins TRBV6-5 and TRBJ2-7; D uncertain. This TCR came from a woman aged 25-40 years in good health. The CDR3, as DNA: TGTGCCAGTATGACGGGCCCCTCCTACGGGCAGTACTTC. Residues: CASMTGPSYGQYF.